This section outlines one T cell receptor (beta chain) sequence together with its context. There were TCR beta CDR3 regions amplified from RNA transcripts. The HTBI set primed first-round TCR CDR3 RT-PCR. TCRdb reprocessed the multiplex PCR reads via MiXCR and lists one record per CDR3 protein. This sample has 700,000 or so distinct CDR3 sequences; roughly 17% occur once, and the top ten carry approximately 8.4%. This specimen comes from a study of T cells in Graves' hyperthyroidism and ophthalmopathy. The CDR3 sequence is 12 residues long. V was shortened by 8 bases and J by 6 bases, with 12 bases between the two germline ends.

Material: blood. The receptor's source is a man aged 18 to 35 with Graves' hyperthyroidism. The chain carries TRBV12-3 or TRBV12-4 and TRBJ2-3; D is ambiguous. CDR3 in amino acids: CASRQGVDTQYF. The CDR3 DNA is TGTGCCAGCCGTCAAGGTGTGGATACGCAGTATTTT.